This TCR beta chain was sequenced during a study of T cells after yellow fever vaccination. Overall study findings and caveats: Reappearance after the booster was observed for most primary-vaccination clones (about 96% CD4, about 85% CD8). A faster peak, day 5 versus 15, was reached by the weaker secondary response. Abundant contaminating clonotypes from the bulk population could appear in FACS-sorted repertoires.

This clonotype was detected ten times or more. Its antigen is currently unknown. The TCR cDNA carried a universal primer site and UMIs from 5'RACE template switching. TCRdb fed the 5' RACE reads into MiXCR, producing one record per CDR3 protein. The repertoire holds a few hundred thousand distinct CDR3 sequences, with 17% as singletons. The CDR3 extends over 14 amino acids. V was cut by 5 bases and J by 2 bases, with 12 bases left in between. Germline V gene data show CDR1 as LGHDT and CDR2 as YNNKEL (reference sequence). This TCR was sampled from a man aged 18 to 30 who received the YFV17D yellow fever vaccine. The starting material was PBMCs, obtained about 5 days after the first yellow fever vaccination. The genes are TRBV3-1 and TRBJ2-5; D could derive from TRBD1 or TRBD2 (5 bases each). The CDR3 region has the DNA TGTGCCAGCAGCGCCGGGACGCATCAAGAGACCCAGTACTTC. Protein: CASSAGTHQETQYF.